This T cell receptor beta chain was sequenced during a study of T-cell memory formation after mild COVID-19. Whole-study findings and limits: Contracting CD8+ clones were enriched in EMRA, CD4+ mainly in CM and EM.

Trimming removed 3 bases from V and 7 bases from J; junction bases left unmatched: 12. The germline V gene encodes CDR1 SGHRS and CDR2 YFSETQ. This CDR3 region has 15 residues. With constant-segment primers, 5'RACE yielded cDNA libraries of TCR alpha and TCR beta that carried sample barcodes and UMIs. One entry per CDR3 protein, called by TCRdb with MiXCR from the 5' RACE reads. Here the sample spans about 560,000 distinct CDR3 sequences, 20% to 25% being singletons. In its sample, this clonotype was seen a few times. Its antigen is undetermined. This sequence originates from an adult woman who had mild COVID-19 (a few samples of this study predate the infection). Cell type and time point are not known. Sequencing was done on a sample of PBMCs or a T cell subset sorted from them (not recorded which). The chain has TRBV5-1 and TRBJ2-7; 8 nucleotides line up with TRBD1. CDR3 DNA: TGCGCCAGCAGCTCAGCCGGGACAGGCTTGGGGGAGCAGTACTTC. This gives the protein CASSSAGTGLGEQYF. The full variable domain, with the rest looked up from reference TRBV5-1 and TRBJ2-7, is KAGVTQTPRYLIKTRGQQVTLSCSPISGHRSVSWYQQTPGQGLQFLFEYFSETQRNKGNFPGRFSGRQFSNSRSEMNVSTLELGDSALYLCASSSAGTGLGEQYFGPGTRLTVT.